What follows describes a single T cell receptor (beta chain). The antigen is unknown. This entry comes from a study of OX40 agonist ivuxolimab in advanced cancers. For the study at large: An agonistic anti-OX40 (CD134) antibody, ivuxolimab, was used to treat the patients. Points from the study as a whole: What antigens the expanded peripheral T cells recognized was never established.

Method: immunoSEQ multiplex PCR; TCRdb's copy keeps in-frame clones and lacks some. Of tens of thousands of clones in the sample, around 92% were seen once. The CDR3 spans 15 residues. Per the germline V gene, CDR1 is SGHVS and CDR2 is FQNEAQ. The V end lost 0 bases, the J end lost 0 bases, and 6 bases lay between the germline ends. J is TRBJ1-3 and V is TRBV7-8, with a tentative D call TRBD1 (5 bases). Sequenced material: CD4+ or CD8+ T cells sorted from blood, taken in a trial of the OX40 agonist ivuxolimab. The sequence derives from an adult with an advanced solid tumor such as melanoma, head and neck, liver or kidney cancer. CDR3 protein: CASSLAGTSGNTIYF. In nucleotides, the CDR3 is TGTGCCAGCAGCTTAGCAGGGACCTCTGGAAACACCATATATTTT.